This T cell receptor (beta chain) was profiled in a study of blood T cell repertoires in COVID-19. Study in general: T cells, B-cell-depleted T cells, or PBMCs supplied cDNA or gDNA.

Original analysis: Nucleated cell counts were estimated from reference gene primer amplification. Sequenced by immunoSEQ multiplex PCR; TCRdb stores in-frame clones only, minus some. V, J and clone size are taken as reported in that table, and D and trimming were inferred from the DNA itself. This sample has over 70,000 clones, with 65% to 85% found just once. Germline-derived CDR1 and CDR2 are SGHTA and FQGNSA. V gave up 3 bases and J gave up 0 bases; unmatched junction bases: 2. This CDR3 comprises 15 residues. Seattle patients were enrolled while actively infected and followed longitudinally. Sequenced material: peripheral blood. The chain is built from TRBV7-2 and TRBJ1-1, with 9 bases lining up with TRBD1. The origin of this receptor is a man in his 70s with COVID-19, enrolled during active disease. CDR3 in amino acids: CASSFGTGLNTEAFF. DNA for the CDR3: TGTGCCAGCAGCTTCGGGACAGGGCTGAACACTGAAGCTTTCTTT.